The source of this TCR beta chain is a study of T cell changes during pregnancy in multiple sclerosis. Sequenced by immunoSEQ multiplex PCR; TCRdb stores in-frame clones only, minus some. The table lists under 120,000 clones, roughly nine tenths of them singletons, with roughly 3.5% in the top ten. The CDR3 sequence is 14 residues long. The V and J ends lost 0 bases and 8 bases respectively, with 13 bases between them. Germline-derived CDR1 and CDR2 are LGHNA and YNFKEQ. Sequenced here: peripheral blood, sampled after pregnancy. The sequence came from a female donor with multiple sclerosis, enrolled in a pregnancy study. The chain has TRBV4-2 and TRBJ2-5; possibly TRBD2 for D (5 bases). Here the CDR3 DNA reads TGTGCCAGCAGCCAAGAAGTGGTGGGAGATACCCAGTACTTC. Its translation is CASSQEVVGDTQYF.